This passage covers 12 T cell receptor beta chains from one sample sequenced in a study of T cell repertoires in cytomegalovirus infection. Each CDR3 protein is one row after TCRdb ran MiXCR on the reads. The table lists 800,000 to 950,000 distinct CDR3 sequences, approximately 32% of them singletons, with 12% in the top ten. These receptors are not linked to any known antigen. The sample in question was cultured CD8+ T cells from PBMCs, obtained from culture after CMV antigen stimulation. These receptors all stem from a human donor in good health (CMV status not recorded). Some clones in this sample may be carry-over from other donors' samples.

This clonotype came up a few times. The junction differs from germline at one of its ends, possibly a read error. V is TRBV5-6 and J is TRBJ1-1; D is possibly TRBD1 (5 bases). Germline CDR1 SGHDT, CDR2 YYEEEE. CDR3 length: 13 amino acids. The CDR3 bases are TGTGCCAGCAGTTTGGGGACTGCGACTGGGGCTTTCTTT. Translation gives CASSLGTATGAFF.

The chain employs TRBV7-9 and TRBJ1-1; D is unresolved. Trimming removed 6 bases at V and 1 base at J, with 12 bases between. Germline V gene lookup returns CDR1 SEHNR and CDR2 FQNEAQ (reference sequence). The CDR3 sequence is 14 residues long. CDR3 DNA sequence: TGTGCCAGCAGACCGCCGGCCGGGAACACTGAAGCTTTCTTT. It specifies CASRPPAGNTEAFF.

The chain joins TRBV27 to TRBJ2-1; unclear D gene. CDR1 and CDR2 from the germline V gene are MNHEY and SMNVEV (reference sequence). This CDR3 comprises 13 residues. The V gene lost 7 bases and the J gene lost 7 bases, with 14 bases spanning the gap. In DNA form, the CDR3 reads TGTGCCAGCAAAAAAATAGGGTGGAATGAGCAGTTCTTC. Its translation is CASKKIGWNEQFF.

The sample holds a few counts of this clonotype. The chain carries TRBV6-5 and TRBJ2-3, with D perhaps TRBD2 (5 bases). The V and J ends lost 2 bases and 4 bases respectively, with 10 bases between them. Germline V gene data show CDR1 as MNHEY and CDR2 as SVGAGI. The CDR3 sequence is 14 residues long. The CDR3 sequence: CASSYGGLPDTQYF. The CDR3 DNA sequence: TGTGCCAGCAGTTACGGCGGGCTCCCAGATACGCAGTATTTT.

Only a few counts were recorded for this clonotype. The chain is built from TRBV6-8 and TRBJ2-6, with TRBD2 as a possible D gene (6 bases). Germline CDR1 reads MNHGY; CDR2 reads SAAAGT. The CDR3 has 17 amino acids. The V gene lost 2 bases and the J gene lost 4 bases, with 15 bases spanning the gap. The chain's CDR3 is CASSYLRDSKGANVLTF. CDR3 in DNA: TGTGCCAGCAGTTACCTCAGGGACTCTAAAGGGGCCAACGTCCTGACTTTC.

This clonotype was observed a handful of times. The chain is built from TRBV5-6 and TRBJ1-6, with D hard to call. Trimming stripped 2 bases from V and 7 bases from J, with 10 bases between. Germline V gene data show CDR1 as SGHDT and CDR2 as YYEEEE. The CDR3 has 14 residues. CDR3 residues: CASSFGSPNSPLHF. The CDR3 DNA sequence: TGTGCCAGCAGCTTCGGAAGCCCGAATTCACCCCTCCACTTT. Filled out from reference TRBV5-6 and TRBJ1-6, the complete variable domain reads DAGVTQSPTHLIKTRGQQVTLRCSPKSGHDTVSWYQQALGQGPQFIFQYYEEEERQRGNFPDRFSGHQFPNYSSELNVNALLLGDSALYLCASSFGSPNSPLHFGNGTRLTVT.

The rearrangement links TRBV4-2 to TRBJ2-1; TRBD1 aligns across 7 bases. The ends lost 3 bases at V and 0 bases at J; junction bases unmatched: 5. CDR3 size: 16 residues. Per germline, CDR1 LGHNA and CDR2 YNFKEQ. The CDR3 sequence: CASSQETGSSYNEQFF. In DNA, the CDR3 is TGTGCCAGCAGCCAGGAGACAGGGAGCTCCTACAATGAGCAGTTCTTC.

Remarks on this clonotype: An end of the junction does not agree with germline; a read error may underlie this. The chain carries TRBV6-5 and TRBJ2-2; D not certain. The germline CDR1 and CDR2 sequences are MNHEY and SVGAGI. The CDR3 contains 14 residues. Written as DNA, the CDR3 is TGTGCCGGCAGCCCGTCGGGGAACACCGGGGAGCTGTTTTTT. Translated, it gives CAGSPSGNTGELFF.

The rearrangement links TRBV6-8 to TRBJ1-1; TRBD1 might be the D (5 bases). V was shortened by 0 bases and J by 7 bases, with 12 bases between the two germline ends. Germline V CDR1 and CDR2: MNHGY, SAAAGT. This CDR3 has 14 residues. The CDR3 sequence: CASSYSVQAIEAFF. The CDR3 bases are TGTGCCAGCAGTTACTCGGTACAGGCCATTGAAGCTTTCTTT.

Only a few counts were recorded for this clonotype. A read error may account for a junction end that differs from germline. The CDR3 DNA follows: TGTGCTAGCAGCTTCCGGGACAGGGGGCGCGGAGAGACCCAGTACTTC. Its protein is CASSFRDRGRGETQYF. V gene TRBV7-7 combines with J gene TRBJ2-5, with 12 bases fitting TRBD1. The germline V gene encodes CDR1 SSHAT and CDR2 FNYEAQ (reference sequence). The CDR3 length is 16 residues.

V gene TRBV11-2 combines with J gene TRBJ2-7, with a tentative D call TRBD2 (5 bases). Between the trimmed V and J ends, which lost 0 bases and 1 base, there was a span of 10 bases. In germline, CDR1 is SGHAT, CDR2 FQNNGV. The CDR3 spans 15 residues. The CDR3 DNA follows: TGTGCCAGCAGCTTAGAAGAGGGCATTTCCTACGAGCAGTACGTC. As protein: CASSLEEGISYEQYV.

The chain combines TRBV12-3 or TRBV12-4 with TRBJ1-2, with D hard to call. The CDR3 has 12 amino acids. V was clipped by 0 bases and J by 8 bases, with 7 bases between them. This CDR3 reads CASSLATLGYTF. As DNA, the CDR3 is TGTGCCAGCAGTTTAGCAACGTTGGGCTACACCTTC.